The T cell receptor (beta chain) described here comes from a study of T cells in Graves' hyperthyroidism and ophthalmopathy. The germline V and J ends were trimmed by 2 bases and 7 bases, with 15 bases remaining between them. The CDR3 has 14 residues. In patients aged 18 to 65, hyperthyroidism was newly diagnosed, with duration under 2 months. Clinical symptoms, serum thyroxine and TRAb, thyroid ultrasound and orbital computed tomography were used for the diagnoses. Amplification yielded TCR beta CDR3 regions, with RNA transcripts as the source. A set of HTBI primers served as the primers for a first-round RT-PCR of the TCR CDR3. MiXCR, run by TCRdb on the multiplex PCR reads, gives a single entry per CDR3 protein. The table shows about 110,000 distinct CDR3 sequences, with roughly 15% occurring only once. In this sample, this clonotype turned up many times.

Sequencing used blood. This sequence joins TRBV12-3 or TRBV12-4 and TRBJ2-7, with a weak D call TRBD1 (8 bases). The clonotype comes from a woman between 45 and 60 years old with Graves' hyperthyroidism. The CDR3 spells CASSLSNRGGEQYF. The CDR3 region has the DNA TGTGCCAGCAGTTTATCAAACAGGGGGGGAGAGCAGTACTTC.